The rows below give T cell receptor beta chains drawn from one sample of a study of shared clonotypes between healthy human individuals. Generated by immunoSEQ multiplex PCR, the TCRdb table keeps only in-frame clones and is missing some. The sample has about 2.4 million clones, approximately 94% seen once; the top ten hold over 0.12%. The specimen was naive CD4+ T cells sorted from blood. The receptor set was obtained from a man younger than 35 in good health. The conserved cysteine and the conserved F or W are not part of the CDR3 here.

>TRBJ2-7|TRBV19
ASSSPSGESVYEQY
>TRBJ2-7|TRBV25-1
ASRSSPAYEQY
>TRBJ2-1|TRBV27
ASSSIPSGTSGRGSQF
>TRBJ2-3|TRBV6-5
ASRTSGDTQY
>TRBJ1-2|TRBV6-1
ASSETRGYGYT
>TRBJ1-2|TRBV9
ASSAEYRANWDYGYT
>TRBJ2-7|TRBV6-1
ASRTLWVYEQY
>TRBJ1-5|TRBV30
ACLRAGGGSQPQH
>TRBJ2-7|TRBV20-1
SARSYEQY
>TRBJ1-2|TRBV14
ASSQPGPQDYGYT
>TRBJ1-1|TRBV4-1
ASKQGMNTEAF
>TRBJ2-3|TRBV7-2
ASSPPGLAGGTDTQY
>TRBJ1-2|TRBV18
ASSPTTGLYGYT
>TRBJ1-2|TRBV5-4
ASSTAVGQGGYT
>TRBJ1-2|TRBV30
AWSSEVRNYGYT
>TRBJ1-2|TRBV28
ASSFFREEEGYT
>TRBJ2-7|TRBV6-6
ASSYSGDRSSYEQY
>TRBJ1-5|TRBV5-6
ASSLRRANQPQH
>TRBJ2-3|TRBV6-6
ASSYLVPFSTDTQY
>TRBJ2-1|TRBV2
ASSEPPGRGGLNEQF
>TRBJ2-6|TRBV4-1
ASSQVGNVAGANVLT
>TRBJ2-7|TRBV20-1
SARDYPEQY
>TRBJ2-7|TRBV7-9
ASSLDGHYEQY
>TRBJ2-7|TRBV27
ASSFQRNTYEQY
>TRBJ1-6|TRBV6-1
ASSEGGTGNSPLH
>TRBJ1-1|TRBV4-1
ASSQDIGRLNTEAF
>TRBJ2-5|TRBV27
ASSLSLYRGRETQY
>TRBJ2-5|TRBV5-1
ASSLGPTVLETQY
>TRBJ2-3|TRBV5-1
ASSLVKGAADTQY
>TRBJ1-5|TRBV6-1
ASSGGQDNQPQH
>TRBJ2-1|TRBV7-7
ASSLEPSGEQF
>TRBJ2-5|TRBV7-5
ARSLGAGGPKETQY
>TRBJ2-3|TRBV7-2
ASSLGQNTDTQY
>TRBJ1-2|TRBV2
ASSEFDSNYGYT
>TRBJ1-1|TRBV5-4
ASSPGGTMNTEAF
>TRBJ2-3|TRBV7-3
ASSLDGQSTDTQY